The 20 T cell receptor beta chains below were found in one sample sequenced in a study of T cells after posttransplantation cyclophosphamide. This table comes from immunoSEQ multiplex PCR, and its TCRdb copy is limited to in-frame clones, with some not included. The sample lists roughly 21,000 clones, about 98% occurring once. Material for sequencing was naive CD8+ T cells sorted from PBMCs. These receptors all stem from a man between 40 and 49 years old in good health, CMV-negative, and a related stem cell transplant donor.

This chain links TRBV27 with TRBJ2-1; TRBD2 matches at 11 bases. The CDR3 sequence is 15 residues long. The trim removed 6 bases at V and 7 bases at J, leaving 8 bases unmatched. CDR1 MNHEY and CDR2 SMNVEV come from the germline V gene (reference sequence). The CDR3 DNA follows: TGTGCCAGCAGCCTCTCGACTAGCGGGATTAATGAGCAGTTCTTC. Protein: CASSLSTSGINEQFF.

The chain recombines TRBV7-9 with TRBJ1-2; D is perhaps TRBD1 (6 bases). V dropped 1 base and J dropped 4 bases, with 22 bases sitting between them. The CDR3 sequence is 18 residues long. Germline CDR1 SEHNR, CDR2 FQNEAQ (reference sequence). The CDR3 DNA sequence: TGTGCCAGCAGCTTAGATGACGTACGGCTCCCCAGGGGCTATGGCTACACCTTC. It encodes CASSLDDVRLPRGYGYTF.

The V call is TRBV28, the J call TRBJ2-1, with D perhaps matching TRBD2 (6 bases). CDR3 length: 15 amino acids. Between the trimmed V and J ends, which lost 3 bases and 0 bases, there was a span of 9 bases. CDR1 is MDHEN and CDR2 is SYDVKM in the germline V gene. The CDR3 loop is CASSFSGSSYNEQFF. In DNA, the CDR3 is TGTGCCAGCAGTTTTAGCGGTAGCTCCTACAATGAGCAGTTCTTC.

J is TRBJ1-1 and V is TRBV5-5; 7 positions agree with TRBD1. The CDR3 covers 16 residues. V shed 0 bases, J shed 0 bases, and the junction held 5 bases outside the gene matches. CDR1 and CDR2 from the germline V gene are SGHKS and YYEKEE (reference sequence). The CDR3 loop is CASSLGRGSMNTEAFF. The DNA for the CDR3 is TGTGCCAGCAGCTTGGGCAGGGGGAGTATGAACACTGAAGCTTTCTTT.

This chain uses TRBV27 with TRBJ1-2; 9 bases align to TRBD1. This CDR3 spans 15 amino acids. V lost 5 bases to trimming and J lost 3 bases; unmatched junction nucleotides: 7. CDR1 and CDR2 (germline): MNHEY, SMNVEV (reference sequence). This chain's CDR3 is CASSPGQGYYYGYTF. The CDR3 coding sequence is TGTGCCAGCAGTCCTGGACAGGGGTACTACTATGGCTACACCTTC.

This chain connects TRBV4-1 to TRBJ2-5, with D unresolved. Matching the DNA end better, TRBJ2-7 makes the J call doubtful. This CDR3 is 15 amino acids long. Germline V gene sequence: CDR1 MGHRA, CDR2 YSYEKL. The CDR3 DNA follows: TGCGCCAGCAGCCAAGAACCCCGAACTCTCTACGAGCAGTACTTC. This sequence encodes CASSQEPRTLYEQYF.

This clone was found once. The genes are TRBV9 and TRBJ2-1; TRBD2 matches at 10 bases. The CDR3 loop spans 14 amino acids. CDR1 is SGDLS, CDR2 YYNGEE, per germline. V was clipped by 2 bases and J by 8 bases; unmatched bases: 4. In DNA, the CDR3 is TGTGCCAGCAGCGTTAGGGGACTAGCGCATGAGCAGTTCTTC. Protein product: CASSVRGLAHEQFF.

This chain connects TRBV4-2 to TRBJ1-4; D not resolved. Per the germline V gene, CDR1 is LGHNA and CDR2 is YNFKEQ. The V end was cut by 0 bases, the J end by 14 bases, with 19 bases between. The CDR3 spans 15 residues. This chain's CDR3 is CASSQDEDWTRELFF. The DNA of the CDR3 is TGTGCCAGCAGCCAAGATGAAGATTGGACTCGAGAGCTGTTTTTT.

This clone was observed a single time. The gene calls are TRBV27 and TRBJ2-7; 7 bases are a match to TRBD2. J lost 4 bases, V lost 6 bases, and 9 bases had no gene match. The CDR3 is made up of 14 amino acids. The V gene's germline CDR1 is MNHEY and CDR2 SMNVEV (reference sequence). The chain's CDR3 is CASSPGLAVYEQYF. The CDR3 DNA is TGTGCCAGCAGCCCGGGGCTAGCGGTTTACGAGCAGTACTTC.

The chain carries TRBV19 and TRBJ2-2; 9 bases agree with TRBD1. This CDR3 contains 17 residues. Germline V gives CDR1 LNHDA, CDR2 SQIVND (reference sequence). V lost 7 bases and J lost 3; bases outside the gene matches: 12. CDR3: CASTNLLRTGDTGELFF. The CDR3 DNA reads as TGTGCCAGTACCAACCTCCTTAGGACAGGGGACACCGGGGAGCTGTTTTTT.

The genes are TRBV18 and TRBJ2-1, with TRBD2 identical over 12 bases. Germline CDR1 and CDR2: KGHSH and LQKENI. The CDR3 spans 17 residues. After removal of 2 bases from V and 7 bases from J, the junction contained 9 bases not matched to a gene. CDR3: CASSPTNGLAGMNEQFF. CDR3 DNA sequence: TGTGCCAGCTCACCAACGAACGGACTAGCGGGGATGAATGAGCAGTTCTTC.

The CDR3 DNA reads as TGTGCCAGCAGCTCGATCAGGTACGAGCAGTACTTC. Protein sequence: CASSSIRYEQYF. The V call is TRBV6-5, the J call TRBJ2-7; no clear D gene. The ends were cut back, 6 bases at V and 4 bases at J, with 10 bases in the middle. The CDR3 length is 12 residues. Germline CDR1 reads MNHEY; CDR2 reads SVGAGI.

The chain has TRBV21-1 and TRBJ1-4. TRBV21-1 is noted as a pseudogene. This CDR3 has 16 amino acids. This chain's CDR3 is CASSKPFPSTNEKLFF. CDR3 DNA sequence: TGTGCCAGCAGCAAACCCTTTCCTTCAACTAATGAAAAACTGTTTTTT.

V is TRBV19 and J is TRBJ2-7, with 8 bases matching TRBD2. There are 14 residues in the CDR3. V shed 7 bases, J shed 5 bases, and the junction held 10 bases outside the gene matches. CDR1 is LNHDA and CDR2 is SQIVND in the germline V gene (reference sequence). This CDR3 is CASNTGGPLNEQYF. CDR3 sequence (DNA): TGTGCCAGTAATACGGGAGGGCCATTAAACGAGCAGTACTTC.

The chain has TRBV19 and TRBJ1-5, with 9 positions matching TRBD1. Germline V lookup: CDR1 LNHDA, CDR2 SQIVND (reference sequence). The junction had 5 bases not matched to a gene; V was cut back by 6 bases and J by 2 bases. This CDR3 region has 15 residues. As DNA, the CDR3 is TGTGCCAGTAGGGACAGGGGAGGAGGCAATCAGCCCCAGCATTTT. This gives the protein CASRDRGGGNQPQHF. The full variable domain, with the rest looked up from reference TRBV19 and TRBJ1-5, is DGGITQSPKYLFRKEGQNVTLSCEQNLNHDAMYWYRQDPGQGLRLIYYSQIVNDFQKGDIAEGYSVSREKKESFPLTVTSAQKNPTAFYLCASRDRGGGNQPQHFGDGTRLSIL.

The chain uses TRBV7-8 and TRBJ2-7; D is unclear. Germline CDR1 is SGHVS and CDR2 is FQNEAQ. CDR3 length: 12 residues. V lost 1 base and J lost 4, with 5 bases in between. CDR3: CASSLGAYEQYF. For the CDR3, the DNA is TGTGCCAGCAGCTTAGGGGCTTACGAGCAGTACTTC.

Comments on this clone: The junction departs from germline at one end; a sequencing error may be responsible. The V gene is TRBV4-1, the J gene TRBJ2-1; D is uncertain. Germline CDR1 is MGHRA and CDR2 is YSYEKL. The CDR3 length is 12 residues. This CDR3 reads CTSSPESNEQFF. The CDR3 coding sequence is TGCACCAGCAGCCCGGAGAGCAATGAGCAGTTCTTC.

The chain carries TRBV6-5 and TRBJ2-1; 12 nucleotides match TRBD2. The junction had 1 base not matched to a gene; V was cut back by 0 bases and J by 4 bases. The germline V gene has CDR1 MNHEY and CDR2 SVGAGI. The CDR3 runs to 16 residues. CDR3 DNA sequence: TGTGCCAGCAGTTACTCGACTAGCGGGGGATACAATGAGCAGTTCTTC. Its translation: CASSYSTSGGYNEQFF.

The J gene is TRBJ2-3, the V gene TRBV5-4; D not certain. Trimming took off 4 bases at V and 6 bases at J, with 15 bases between the two ends. Per the germline V gene, CDR1 is SGHNT and CDR2 is YYREEE (reference sequence). The CDR3 covers 14 residues. DNA of the CDR3: TGTGCCAGCAGCCCCCGCCCGTTCGGGGATACGCAGTATTTT. This encodes CASSPRPFGDTQYF.

The chain carries TRBV6-5 and TRBJ2-1, with D possibly matching TRBD1 (6 bases). V was clipped by 4 bases and J by 6 bases, with 16 bases between them. Germline values: CDR1 MNHEY, CDR2 SVGAGI. This CDR3 has 15 amino acids. The CDR3 protein is CASSLLGRGGNEQFF. The DNA of the CDR3 is TGTGCCAGCAGTTTACTCGGACGAGGGGGCAATGAGCAGTTCTTC.